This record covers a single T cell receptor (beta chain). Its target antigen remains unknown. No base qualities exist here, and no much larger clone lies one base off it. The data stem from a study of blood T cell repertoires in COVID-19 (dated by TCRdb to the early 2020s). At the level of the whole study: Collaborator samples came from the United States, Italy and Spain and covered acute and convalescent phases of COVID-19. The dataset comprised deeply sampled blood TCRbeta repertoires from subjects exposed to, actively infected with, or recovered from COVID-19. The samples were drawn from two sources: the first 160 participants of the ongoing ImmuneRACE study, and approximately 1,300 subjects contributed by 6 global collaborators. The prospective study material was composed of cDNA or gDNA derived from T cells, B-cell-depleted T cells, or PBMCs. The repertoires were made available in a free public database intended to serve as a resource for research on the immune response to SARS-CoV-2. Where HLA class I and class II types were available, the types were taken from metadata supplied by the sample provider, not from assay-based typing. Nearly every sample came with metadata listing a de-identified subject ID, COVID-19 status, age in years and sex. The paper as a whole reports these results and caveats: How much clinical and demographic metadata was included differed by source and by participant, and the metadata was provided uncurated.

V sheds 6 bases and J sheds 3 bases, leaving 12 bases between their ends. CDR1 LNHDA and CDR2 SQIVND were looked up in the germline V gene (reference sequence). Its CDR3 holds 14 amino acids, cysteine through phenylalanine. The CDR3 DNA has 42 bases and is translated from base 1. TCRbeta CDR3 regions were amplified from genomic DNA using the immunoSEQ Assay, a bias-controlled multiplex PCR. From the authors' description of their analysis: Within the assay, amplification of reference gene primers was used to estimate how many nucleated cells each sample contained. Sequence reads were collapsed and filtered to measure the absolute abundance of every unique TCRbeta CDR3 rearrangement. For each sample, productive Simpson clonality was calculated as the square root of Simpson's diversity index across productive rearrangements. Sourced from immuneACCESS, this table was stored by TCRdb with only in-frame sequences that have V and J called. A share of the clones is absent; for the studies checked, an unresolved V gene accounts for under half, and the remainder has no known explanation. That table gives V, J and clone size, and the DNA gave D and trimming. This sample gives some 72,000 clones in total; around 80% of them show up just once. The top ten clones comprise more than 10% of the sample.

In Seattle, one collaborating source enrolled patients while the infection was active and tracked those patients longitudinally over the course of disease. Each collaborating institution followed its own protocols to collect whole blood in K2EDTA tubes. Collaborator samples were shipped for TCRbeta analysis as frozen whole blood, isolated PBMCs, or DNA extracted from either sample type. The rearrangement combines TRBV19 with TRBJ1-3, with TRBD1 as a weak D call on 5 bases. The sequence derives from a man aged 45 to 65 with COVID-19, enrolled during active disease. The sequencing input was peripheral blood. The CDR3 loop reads CASSRGLDGNTIYF. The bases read TGTGCCAGTAGCCGGGGACTGGATGGAAACACCATATATTTT. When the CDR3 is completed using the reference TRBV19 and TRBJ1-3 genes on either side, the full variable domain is DGGITQSPKYLFRKEGQNVTLSCEQNLNHDAMYWYRQDPGQGLRLIYYSQIVNDFQKGDIAEGYSVSREKKESFPLTVTSAQKNPTAFYLCASSRGLDGNTIYFGEGSWLTVV.